These 2 T cell receptor beta chains share one sample of origin, sequenced in a study of OX40 agonist ivuxolimab in advanced cancers. The table came from immunoSEQ multiplex PCR; TCRdb's copy has only in-frame clones and leaves some out. This repertoire shows tens of thousands of clones, roughly nine tenths found once; its top ten account for roughly 3.8%. The sample in question was CD4+ or CD8+ T cells sorted from blood, obtained in a trial of the OX40 agonist ivuxolimab. These receptors were taken from an adult with an advanced solid tumor such as melanoma, head and neck, liver or kidney cancer.

The V and J genes are TRBV10-1 and TRBJ1-3; D remains unclear. This CDR3 is built from 14 residues. V was shortened by 7 bases and J by 0 bases, with 10 bases between the two germline ends. Germline V lookup: CDR1 WNHNN, CDR2 SYGVQD (reference sequence). The CDR3 reads CASIDKGSGNTIYF. The CDR3 DNA follows: TGCGCCAGCATAGACAAGGGCTCTGGAAACACCATATATTTT.

V is TRBV27 and J is TRBJ1-5, with a weak D call TRBD1 (6 bases). This CDR3 is 14 amino acids long. Germline CDR1 reads MNHEY; CDR2 reads SMNVEV (reference sequence). V was clipped by 5 bases and J by 7 bases, with 15 bases between them. CDR3 protein: CASSLIAGAQPQHF. The CDR3 DNA is TGTGCCAGCAGTCTTATAGCAGGGGCGCAGCCCCAGCATTTT.